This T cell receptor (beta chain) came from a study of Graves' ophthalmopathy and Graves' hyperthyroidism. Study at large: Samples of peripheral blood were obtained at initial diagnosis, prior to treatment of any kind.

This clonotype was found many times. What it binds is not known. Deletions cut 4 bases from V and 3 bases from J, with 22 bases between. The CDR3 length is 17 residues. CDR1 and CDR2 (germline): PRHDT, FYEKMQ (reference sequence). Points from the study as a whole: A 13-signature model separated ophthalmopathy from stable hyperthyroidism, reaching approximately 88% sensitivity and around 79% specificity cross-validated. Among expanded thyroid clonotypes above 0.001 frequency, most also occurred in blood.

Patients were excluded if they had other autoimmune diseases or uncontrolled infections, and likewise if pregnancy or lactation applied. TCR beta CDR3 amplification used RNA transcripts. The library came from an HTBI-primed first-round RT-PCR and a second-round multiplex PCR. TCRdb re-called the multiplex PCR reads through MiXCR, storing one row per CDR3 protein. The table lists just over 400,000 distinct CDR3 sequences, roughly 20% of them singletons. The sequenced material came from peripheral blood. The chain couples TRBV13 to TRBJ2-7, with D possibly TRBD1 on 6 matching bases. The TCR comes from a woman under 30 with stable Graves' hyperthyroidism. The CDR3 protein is CASSSYRWGQEDYEQYF. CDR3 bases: TGTGCCAGCAGCTCATATAGATGGGGGCAGGAAGACTACGAGCAGTACTTC.